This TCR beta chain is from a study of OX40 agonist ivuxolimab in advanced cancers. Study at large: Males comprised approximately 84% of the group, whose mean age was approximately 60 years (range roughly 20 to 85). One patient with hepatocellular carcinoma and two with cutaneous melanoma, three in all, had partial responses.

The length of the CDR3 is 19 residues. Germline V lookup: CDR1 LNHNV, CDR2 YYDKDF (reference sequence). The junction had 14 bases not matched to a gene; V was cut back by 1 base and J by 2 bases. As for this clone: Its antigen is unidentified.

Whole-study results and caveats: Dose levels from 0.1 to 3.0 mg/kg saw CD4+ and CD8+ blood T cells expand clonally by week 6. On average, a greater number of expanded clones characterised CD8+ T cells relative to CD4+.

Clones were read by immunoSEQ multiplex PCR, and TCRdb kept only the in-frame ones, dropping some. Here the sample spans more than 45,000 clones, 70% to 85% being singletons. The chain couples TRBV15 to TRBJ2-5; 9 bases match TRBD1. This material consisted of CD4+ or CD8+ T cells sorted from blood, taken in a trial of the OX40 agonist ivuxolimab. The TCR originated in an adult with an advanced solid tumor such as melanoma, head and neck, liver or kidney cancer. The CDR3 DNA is TGTGCCACCAGCAGAGTGGCCCAGGACAGGGGAGTGCCTCAAGAGACCCAGTACTTC. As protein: CATSRVAQDRGVPQETQYF.